What follows describes a single T cell receptor (beta chain). The antigen remains undetermined. The data derive from a study of OX40 agonist ivuxolimab in advanced cancers. About the research overall: Therapy given before enrollment (anti-PD-1, anti-PD-L1 or anti-CTLA-4) was allowed, and 35% to 45% had some. The study, taken as a whole, reports: CD4+ and CD8+ T cells in blood underwent clonal expansion by week 6 at 0.1 to 3.0 mg/kg.

Measured with immunoSEQ multiplex PCR; TCRdb has only the in-frame clones, and not every one. The sample has 75,000 to 90,000 clones, roughly 93% seen once. Blood specimens came from baseline, cycle 4 day 1, and cycle 7 day 1. Trimming removed 2 bases at V and 0 bases at J, with 14 bases between. This CDR3 has 16 residues. Looked up from germline, CDR1 is GTSNPN and CDR2 is SVGIG (reference sequence). The rearrangement links TRBV30 to TRBJ2-1; D is possibly TRBD1 (5 bases). The receptor's source is an adult with an advanced solid tumor such as melanoma, head and neck, liver or kidney cancer. The source material was CD4+ or CD8+ T cells sorted from blood, sampled in a trial of the OX40 agonist ivuxolimab. Written as DNA, the CDR3 is TGTGCCTGGAGTAAACGGGCCAGGGCCTCCTACAATGAGCAGTTCTTC. Protein product: CAWSKRARASYNEQFF.